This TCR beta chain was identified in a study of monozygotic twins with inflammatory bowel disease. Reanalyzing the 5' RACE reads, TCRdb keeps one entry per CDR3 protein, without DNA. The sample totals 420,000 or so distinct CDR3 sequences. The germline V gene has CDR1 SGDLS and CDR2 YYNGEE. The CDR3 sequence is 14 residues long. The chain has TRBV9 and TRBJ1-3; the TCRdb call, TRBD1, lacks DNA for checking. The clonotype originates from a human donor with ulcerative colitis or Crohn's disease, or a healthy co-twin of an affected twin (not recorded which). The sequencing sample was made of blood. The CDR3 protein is CASSPDRAIGTIYF. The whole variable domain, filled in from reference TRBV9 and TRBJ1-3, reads DSGVTQTPKHLITATGQRVTLRCSPRSGDLSVYWYQQSLDQGLQFLIQYYNGEERAKGNILERFSAQQFPDLHSELNLSSLELGDSALYFCASSPDRAIGTIYFGEGSWLTVV.